This is a list of T cell receptor beta chains from one sample in a study of blood T cell repertoires in COVID-19. The data were produced by immunoSEQ multiplex PCR, yet TCRdb's version contains in-frame clones alone and is incomplete. The data show some 25,000 clones, 85% to 95% seen once. The sequenced sample consisted of peripheral blood. All receptors come from a woman between 45 and 60 years old with active COVID-19. Each CDR3 is given with its conserved first and last residue. D genes are given only for firm matches. Part of the rows lack a size; the others show once, few, many or a class for expanded clones.

CDR3 DNA: TGTGCCAGCAGCTTAGGGGCAGGGCGCCAAGAGACCCAGTACTTC; CDR3 protein: CASSLGAGRQETQYF; J gene: TRBJ2-5; V gene: TRBV11-2; D gene: .; clone size: .; CDR3 length: 15
CDR3 DNA: TGTGCCAGCTCACCACTCCTAACAGGGGACTCGAACACTGAAGCTTTCTTT; CDR3 protein: CASSPLLTGDSNTEAFF; J gene: TRBJ1-1; V gene: TRBV18; D gene: TRBD1; clone size: .; CDR3 length: 17
CDR3 DNA: TGTGCCAGCAGCTCCCGGGGTGGTGGGCCAGATACGCAGTATTTT; CDR3 protein: CASSSRGGGPDTQYF; J gene: TRBJ2-3; V gene: TRBV7-9; D gene: .; clone size: .; CDR3 length: 15
CDR3 DNA: TGTGCCAGCAGCTCGAAGACTAGCGGGGTAGCTGGCGGGGAGCTGTTTTTT; CDR3 protein: CASSSKTSGVAGGELFF; J gene: TRBJ2-2; V gene: TRBV11-3; D gene: TRBD2; clone size: few; CDR3 length: 17
CDR3 DNA: TGTGCCGCCGCCATGGGGCAGGCCTCCTACGAGCAGTACTTC; CDR3 protein: CAAAMGQASYEQYF; J gene: TRBJ2-7; V gene: TRBV2; D gene: .; clone size: .; CDR3 length: 14
CDR3 DNA: TGTGCCAGTAGTATAGGTCCGGGGACTAGCGGGGGAGTAGTCGATGAGCAGTTCTTC; CDR3 protein: CASSIGPGTSGGVVDEQFF; J gene: TRBJ2-1; V gene: TRBV19; D gene: TRBD2; clone size: .; CDR3 length: 19
CDR3 DNA: TGTGCCAGCAGCTTCTCACTAGCGGGAGAAAAGGGTGCGCAGTATTTT; CDR3 protein: CASSFSLAGEKGAQYF; J gene: TRBJ2-3; V gene: TRBV7-3; D gene: TRBD2; clone size: once; CDR3 length: 16
CDR3 DNA: TGTGCCAGTAATAGGAACAGGGCGAACACCGGGGAGCTGTTTTTT; CDR3 protein: CASNRNRANTGELFF; J gene: TRBJ2-2; V gene: TRBV19; D gene: .; clone size: .; CDR3 length: 15
CDR3 DNA: TGTGCCATTAAGGGAGTTCTGAACACTGAAGCTTTCTTT; CDR3 protein: CAIKGVLNTEAFF; J gene: TRBJ1-1; V gene: TRBV10-3; D gene: .; clone size: .; CDR3 length: 13
CDR3 DNA: TGTGCCAGCAGCTCCAGAGAGACTACTGGGGAAAAACTGTTTTTT; CDR3 protein: CASSSRETTGEKLFF; J gene: TRBJ1-4; V gene: TRBV7-6; D gene: .; clone size: .; CDR3 length: 15
CDR3 DNA: TGTGCCAGCAGTGAATTGGAGGGGGCGGGGAACTATGGCTACACCTTC; CDR3 protein: CASSELEGAGNYGYTF; J gene: TRBJ1-2; V gene: TRBV25-1; D gene: TRBD1; clone size: .; CDR3 length: 16
CDR3 DNA: TGTGCCAGCAGTTACTCGGGGGAGGGAGTCTACGAGCAGTACTTC; CDR3 protein: CASSYSGEGVYEQYF; J gene: TRBJ2-7; V gene: TRBV6-5; D gene: TRBD2; clone size: .; CDR3 length: 15
CDR3 DNA: TGTGCCAGCTCACCACTGGGACAGAACTACGAGCAGTACTTC; CDR3 protein: CASSPLGQNYEQYF; J gene: TRBJ2-7; V gene: TRBV18; D gene: TRBD1; clone size: .; CDR3 length: 14
CDR3 DNA: TGTGCCAGCAGCTTAACAGGGGGAGAGGCCTCTGAAGCTTTCTTT; CDR3 protein: CASSLTGGEASEAFF; J gene: TRBJ1-1; V gene: TRBV11-2; D gene: TRBD1; clone size: .; CDR3 length: 15
CDR3 DNA: TGTGCCAGCAGCTTAGGCGGAAGAATTTCCCCCCAAGAGACCCAGTACTTC; CDR3 protein: CASSLGGRISPQETQYF; J gene: TRBJ2-5; V gene: TRBV11-3; D gene: .; clone size: .; CDR3 length: 17
CDR3 DNA: TGTGCCAGCAGTTCCCGGGGAGGGGGTAGCAATCAGCCCCAGCATTTT; CDR3 protein: CASSSRGGGSNQPQHF; J gene: TRBJ1-5; V gene: TRBV6-5; D gene: .; clone size: .; CDR3 length: 16
CDR3 DNA: TGTGCCAGCAGCTTTGTTAGCGTCGCGGGGGGCTCCTACAATGAGCAGTTCTTC; CDR3 protein: CASSFVSVAGGSYNEQFF; J gene: TRBJ2-1; V gene: TRBV7-2; D gene: TRBD2; clone size: .; CDR3 length: 18